This is a list of T cell receptor beta chains from one sample in a study of blood T cell repertoires in COVID-19. Measured with immunoSEQ multiplex PCR; TCRdb has only the in-frame clones, and not every one. The data contain 370,000 or so clones, roughly 86% of them singletons. Sample: peripheral blood. The receptors derive from a human donor with acute or convalescent COVID-19. The donor label of this sample is uncertain. Each CDR3 is given with its conserved first and last residue. D genes are given only for firm matches.

V | D | CDR3
TRBV15 | TRBD1 | CATSSTGGSRETQYF
TRBV29-1 | TRBD1 | CSALGQAEAFF
TRBV6-5 | TRBD1 | CATLGQLKNQPQHF
TRBV6-2/TRBV6-3 | NA | CASSAPEALQETQYF
TRBV2 | NA | CASSEGTTYEQYF
TRBV7-2 | NA | CASSLAGGLGETQYF
TRBV7-9 | TRBD2 | CASSLVGTNVGGQYF
TRBV7-9 | NA | CASSLVLLESSGNTIYF
TRBV4-1 | NA | CASSQEAAPTNEKLFF
TRBV18 | TRBD2 | CASSHSTEKGLAGNEQFF
TRBV18 | NA | CASSPRVGETQYF
TRBV28 | TRBD1 | CASSLSRGPKGQPQHF
TRBV18 | NA | CASSPSGGKLNRF
TRBV18 | NA | CASSPVKSAKNIQYF
TRBV4-2 | TRBD2 | CASSPVGLAAYNEQFF
TRBV4-1 | TRBD2 | CASSQDVRAGHYNEQFF
TRBV24-1 | NA | CATSEGGRGYTF
TRBV19 | NA | CASSIGAGLYEQYF
TRBV2 | NA | CASRRAGGDQPQHF
TRBV27 | TRBD1 | CASSSRDRWGKNIQYF